The entry below gives a single T cell receptor beta chain sequence along with its context. The antigen remains undetermined. Just one base apart from a much larger clone, this may be a read error. The CDR3 contains 15 residues. Germline V CDR1 and CDR2: DFQATT, SNEGSKA (reference sequence). Trimming took 3 bases from V and 13 from J; bases not matched to a gene: 14. These data are taken from a study of blood T cells in healthy people across ages. Points from the study as a whole: Donor CMV status, an unknown factor, possibly confounded changes in expanded clonotypes.

PCR was performed a second time for about 6 to 12 cycles using a sample-barcoded 5' primer and a J-beta primer mix. In TCRdb, the 5' RACE reads were re-called with MiXCR into one record per CDR3 protein. The repertoire holds 1.5 million to 2 million distinct CDR3 sequences, with 28% as singletons. The chain is built from TRBV20-1 and TRBJ2-4, with 11 bases aligning to TRBD2. This clonotype was sampled from a woman aged 25 to 39 in good health. The sample comprised blood. The CDR3 DNA sequence: TGCAGTGCTAGCATAGCGGGAGGGGGGTACAATGAGCAGTACTTC. Translated, it gives CSASIAGGGYNEQYF.